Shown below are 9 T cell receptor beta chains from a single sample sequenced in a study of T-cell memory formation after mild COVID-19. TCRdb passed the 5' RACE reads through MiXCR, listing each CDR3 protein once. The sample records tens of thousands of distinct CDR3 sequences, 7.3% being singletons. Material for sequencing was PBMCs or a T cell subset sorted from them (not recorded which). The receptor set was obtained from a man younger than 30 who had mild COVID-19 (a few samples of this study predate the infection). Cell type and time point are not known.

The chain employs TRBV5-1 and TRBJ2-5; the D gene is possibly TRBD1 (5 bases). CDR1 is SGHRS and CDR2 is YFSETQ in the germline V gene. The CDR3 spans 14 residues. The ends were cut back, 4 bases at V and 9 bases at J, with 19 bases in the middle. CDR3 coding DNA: TGCGCCAGCAGCAACGACTCGACAGCGCTGGCCCAGTACTTC. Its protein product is CASSNDSTALAQYF. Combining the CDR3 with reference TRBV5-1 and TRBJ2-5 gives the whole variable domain KAGVTQTPRYLIKTRGQQVTLSCSPISGHRSVSWYQQTPGQGLQFLFEYFSETQRNKGNFPGRFSGRQFSNSRSEMNVSTLELGDSALYLCASSNDSTALAQYFGPGTRLLVL.

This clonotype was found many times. CDR3 sequence: CATAGRNTDTQYF. CDR3 nucleotide sequence: TGTGCCACCGCGGGGAGAAACACAGATACGCAGTATTTT. The chain employs TRBV27 and TRBJ2-3; the D gene is possibly TRBD2 (6 bases). There are 13 residues in the CDR3. V gave up 10 bases and J gave up 2 bases, with 13 bases separating them. Germline V lookup: CDR1 MNHEY, CDR2 SMNVEV (reference sequence).

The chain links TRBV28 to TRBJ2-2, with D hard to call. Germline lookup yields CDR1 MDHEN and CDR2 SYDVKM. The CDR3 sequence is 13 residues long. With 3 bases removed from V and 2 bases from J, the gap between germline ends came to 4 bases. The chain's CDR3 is CASSFINTGELFF. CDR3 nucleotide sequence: TGTGCCAGCAGTTTCATAAACACCGGGGAGCTGTTTTTT. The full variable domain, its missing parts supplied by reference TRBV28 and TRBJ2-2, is DVKVTQSSRYLVKRTGEKVFLECVQDMDHENMFWYRQDPGLGLRLIYFSYDVKMKEKGDIPEGYSVSREKKERFSLILESASTNQTSMYLCASSFINTGELFFGEGSRLTVL.

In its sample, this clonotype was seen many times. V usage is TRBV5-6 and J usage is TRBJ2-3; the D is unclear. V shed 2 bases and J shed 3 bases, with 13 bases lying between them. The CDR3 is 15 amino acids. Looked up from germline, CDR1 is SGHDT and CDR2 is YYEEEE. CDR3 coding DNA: TGTGCCAGCAGCTTTGAGACACTACTTACAGATACGCAGTATTTT. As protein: CASSFETLLTDTQYF.

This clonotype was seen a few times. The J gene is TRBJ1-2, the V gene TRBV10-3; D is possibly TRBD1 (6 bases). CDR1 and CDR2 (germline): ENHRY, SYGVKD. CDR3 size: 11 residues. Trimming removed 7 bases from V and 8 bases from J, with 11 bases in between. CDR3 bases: TGTGCCATCAAGGGGGGTATAGGCTACACCTTC. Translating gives CAIKGGIGYTF.

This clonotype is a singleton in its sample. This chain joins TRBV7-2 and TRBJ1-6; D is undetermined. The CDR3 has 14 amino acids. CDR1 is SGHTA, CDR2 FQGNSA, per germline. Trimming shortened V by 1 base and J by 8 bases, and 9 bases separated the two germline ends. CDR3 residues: CASSLGGRDSPLHF. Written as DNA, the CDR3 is TGTGCCAGCAGCTTAGGCGGGAGGGATTCACCCCTCCACTTT.

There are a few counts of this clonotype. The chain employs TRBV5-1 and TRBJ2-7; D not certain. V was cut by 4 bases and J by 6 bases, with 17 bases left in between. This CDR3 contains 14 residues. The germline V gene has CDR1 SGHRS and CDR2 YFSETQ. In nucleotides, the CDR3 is TGCGCCAGCAGCCCCGGCCGGTCCTACTCCGAGCAGTACTTC. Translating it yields CASSPGRSYSEQYF.

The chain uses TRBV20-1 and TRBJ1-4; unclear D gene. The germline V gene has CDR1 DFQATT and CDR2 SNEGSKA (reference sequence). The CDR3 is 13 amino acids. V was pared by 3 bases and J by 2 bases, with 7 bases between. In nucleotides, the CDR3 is TGCAGTGCTAGGGGCAGTACTAATGAAAAACTGTTTTTT. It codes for CSARGSTNEKLFF.

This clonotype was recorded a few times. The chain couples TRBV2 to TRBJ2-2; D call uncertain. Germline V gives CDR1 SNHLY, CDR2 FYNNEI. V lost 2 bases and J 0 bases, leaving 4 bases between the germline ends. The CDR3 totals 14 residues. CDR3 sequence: CASSEQANTGELFF. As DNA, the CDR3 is TGTGCCAGCAGTGAACAAGCGAACACCGGGGAGCTGTTTTTT.